The entry that follows covers one T cell receptor (beta chain) sequence. Its antigen remains unidentified. These data are taken from a study of T cell responses to AZD1222 COVID-19 vaccine. General study points: Reports indicate that nearly half of spike-specific TCRs are directed at unmutated variant regions. White British people made up most donors, females outnumbered males, and clonal diversity was possibly underestimated. Only a handful of individuals given AZD1222 were seropositive at baseline.

Clones were sequenced by immunoSEQ multiplex PCR, and TCRdb holds only the in-frame ones, with some missing. The table lists 75,000 to 95,000 clones, around 88% of them singletons. The length of the CDR3 is 13 residues. The V end lost 3 bases, the J end lost 2 bases, and 7 bases lay between the germline ends. Germline values: CDR1 MNHNS, CDR2 SASEGT. The chain joins TRBV6-1 to TRBJ1-2; D gene uncertain. This material consisted of peripheral blood, taken 28 days after the second dose of the MenACWY control vaccine. This TCR was sampled from an adult who received the MenACWY meningococcal vaccine as a control. The CDR3 DNA follows: TGTGCCAGCAGTGATCGGGCCAACTATGGCTACACCTTC. The encoded protein is CASSDRANYGYTF.